This T cell receptor (beta chain) was identified during a study of control samples from healthy donors and cancer patients. The CDR3 runs 13 residues. Germline CDR1 and CDR2: LNHDA and SQIVND (reference sequence). The germline V and J ends were trimmed by 0 bases and 4 bases, with 6 bases remaining between them. In regard to this clone: This specimen includes other DNA sequences encoding the same CDR3.

Assay: immunoSEQ multiplex PCR; the TCRdb copy retains only in-frame clones and omits some. The sample lists about 180,000 clones; about 91% were seen once. The chain carries TRBV19 and TRBJ1-1; TRBD1 is a possible D gene (6 bases). The TCR was taken from a woman aged 40 to 50 in good health. The sample consisted of blood. Written as DNA, the CDR3 is TGTGCCAGTAGTATAGACAGGGGCACTGAAGCTTTCTTT. It translates to CASSIDRGTEAFF.